The clone carrying this TCR beta chain was detected many times. This sample stems from a study of blood T cells in healthy people across ages. Then a second PCR, running about 7 to 11 cycles, was carried out with a sample-barcoded 5' primer and a J-beta primer mix. A template-switch adaptor with 12 random nucleotides tagged each cDNA molecule. TCRdb recomputed calls from the 5' RACE reads with MiXCR, one row per CDR3 protein. The repertoire holds roughly 790,000 distinct CDR3 sequences, with roughly 43% as singletons. V was pared by 3 bases and J by 0 bases, with 11 bases between. Germline-derived CDR1 and CDR2 are LNHNV and YYDKDF (reference sequence). The CDR3 spans 15 residues.

This rearrangement joins TRBV15 to TRBJ1-2; D is ambiguous. What was sequenced was blood. The receptor was derived from a woman aged 55-75 years in good health. CDR3 coding DNA: TGTGCCACCAGCAGGGGCACGGGGACTAACTATGGCTACACCTTC. Translation gives CATSRGTGTNYGYTF.